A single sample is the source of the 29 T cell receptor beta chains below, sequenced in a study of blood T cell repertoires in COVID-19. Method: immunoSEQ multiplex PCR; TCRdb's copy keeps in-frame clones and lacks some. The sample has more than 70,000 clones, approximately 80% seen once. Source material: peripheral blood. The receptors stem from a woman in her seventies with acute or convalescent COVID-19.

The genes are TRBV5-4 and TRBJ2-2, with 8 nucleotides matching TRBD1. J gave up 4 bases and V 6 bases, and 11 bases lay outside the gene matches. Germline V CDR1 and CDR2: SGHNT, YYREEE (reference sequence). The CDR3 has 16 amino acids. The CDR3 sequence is CASTSAGTGFTGELFF. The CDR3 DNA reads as TGTGCCAGCACCTCTGCGGGGACAGGTTTCACCGGGGAGCTGTTTTTT.

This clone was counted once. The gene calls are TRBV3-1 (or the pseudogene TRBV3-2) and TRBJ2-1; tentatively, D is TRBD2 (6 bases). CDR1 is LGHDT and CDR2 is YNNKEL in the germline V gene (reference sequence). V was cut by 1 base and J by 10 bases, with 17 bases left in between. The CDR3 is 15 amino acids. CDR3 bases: TGTGCCAGCAGCCAAGGGGCGGGACCCCGGTCGGAGCAGTTCTTC. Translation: CASSQGAGPRSEQFF.

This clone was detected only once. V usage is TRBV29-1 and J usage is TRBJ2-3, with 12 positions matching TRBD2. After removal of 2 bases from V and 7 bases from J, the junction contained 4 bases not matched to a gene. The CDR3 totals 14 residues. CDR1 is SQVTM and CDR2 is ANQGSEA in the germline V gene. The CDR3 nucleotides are TGCAGCGTTGAAACGACTAGCGGGAGATATACGCAGTATTTT. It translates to CSVETTSGRYTQYF.

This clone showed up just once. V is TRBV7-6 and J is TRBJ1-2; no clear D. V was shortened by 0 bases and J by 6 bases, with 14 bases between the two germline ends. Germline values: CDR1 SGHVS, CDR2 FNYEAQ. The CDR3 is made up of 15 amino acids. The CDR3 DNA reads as TGTGCCAGCAGCTTAGCGCCAGGCCGGCCCAATGGCTACACCTTC. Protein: CASSLAPGRPNGYTF.

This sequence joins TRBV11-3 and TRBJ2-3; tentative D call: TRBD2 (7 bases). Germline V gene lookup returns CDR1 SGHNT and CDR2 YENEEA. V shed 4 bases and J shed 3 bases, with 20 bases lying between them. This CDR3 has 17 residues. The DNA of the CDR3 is TGTGCCAGCAGCTCCCGGACTAGTCGGGGGCGAACAGATACGCAGTATTTT. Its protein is CASSSRTSRGRTDTQYF.

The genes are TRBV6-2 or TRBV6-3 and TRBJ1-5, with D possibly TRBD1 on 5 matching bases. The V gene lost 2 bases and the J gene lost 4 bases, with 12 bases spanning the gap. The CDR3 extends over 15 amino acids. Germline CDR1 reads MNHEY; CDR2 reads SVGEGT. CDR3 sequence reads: CASSYTVRGNQPQHF. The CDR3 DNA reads TGTGCCAGCAGTTACACGGTTAGGGGAAATCAGCCCCAGCATTTT.

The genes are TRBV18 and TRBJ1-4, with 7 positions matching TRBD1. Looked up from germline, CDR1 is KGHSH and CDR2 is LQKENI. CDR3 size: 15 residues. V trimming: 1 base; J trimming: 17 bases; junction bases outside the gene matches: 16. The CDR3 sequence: CASSPRGTSPGTVFF. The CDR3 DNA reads TGTGCCAGCTCACCACGGGGGACCTCCCCCGGGACAGTCTTTTTT.

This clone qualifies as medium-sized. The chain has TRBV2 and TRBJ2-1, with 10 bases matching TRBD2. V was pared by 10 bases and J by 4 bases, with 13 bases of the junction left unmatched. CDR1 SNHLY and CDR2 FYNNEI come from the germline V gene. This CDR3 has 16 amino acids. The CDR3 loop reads CATKYQIAGGYNEQFF. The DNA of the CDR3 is TGTGCCACCAAATACCAAATAGCGGGAGGATACAATGAGCAGTTCTTC.

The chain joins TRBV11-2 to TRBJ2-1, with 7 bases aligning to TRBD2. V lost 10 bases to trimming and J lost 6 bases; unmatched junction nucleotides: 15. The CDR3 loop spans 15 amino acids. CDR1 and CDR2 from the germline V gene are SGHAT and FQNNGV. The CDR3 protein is CAIKGRARTGNEQFF. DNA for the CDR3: TGTGCCATCAAGGGGAGGGCTAGAACTGGCAATGAGCAGTTCTTC.

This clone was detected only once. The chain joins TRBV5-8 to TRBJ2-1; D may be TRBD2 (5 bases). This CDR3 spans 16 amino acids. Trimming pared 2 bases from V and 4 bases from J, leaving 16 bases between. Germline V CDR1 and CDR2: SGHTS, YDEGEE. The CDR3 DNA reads TGTGCCAGCAGCTTCTATTCCGGGGTGGGGTACAATGAGCAGTTCTTC. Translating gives CASSFYSGVGYNEQFF. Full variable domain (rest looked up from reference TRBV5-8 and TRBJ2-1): EAGVTQSPTHLIKTRGQQATLRCSPISGHTSVYWYQQALGLGLQFLLWYDEGEERNRGNFPPRFSGRQFPNYSSELNVNALELEDSALYLCASSFYSGVGYNEQFFGPGTRLTVL.

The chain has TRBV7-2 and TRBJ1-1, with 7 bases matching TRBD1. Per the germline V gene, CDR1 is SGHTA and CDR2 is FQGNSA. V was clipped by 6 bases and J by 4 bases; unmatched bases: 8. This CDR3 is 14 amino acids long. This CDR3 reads CASSRTGLATEAFF. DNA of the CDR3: TGTGCCAGCAGTCGGACAGGACTGGCCACTGAAGCTTTCTTT.

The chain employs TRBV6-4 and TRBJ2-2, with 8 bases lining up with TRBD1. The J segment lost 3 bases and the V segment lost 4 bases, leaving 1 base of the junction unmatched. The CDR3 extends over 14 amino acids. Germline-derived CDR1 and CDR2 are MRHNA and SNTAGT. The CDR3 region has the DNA TGTGCCAGCAGTGTACAGGGGGACACCGGGGAGCTGTTTTTT. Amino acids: CASSVQGDTGELFF.

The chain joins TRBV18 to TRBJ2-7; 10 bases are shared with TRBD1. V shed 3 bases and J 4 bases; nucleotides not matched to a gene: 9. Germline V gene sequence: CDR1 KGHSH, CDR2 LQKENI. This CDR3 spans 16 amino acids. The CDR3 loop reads CASSPGQGGAGYEQYF. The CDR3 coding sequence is TGTGCCAGCTCACCCGGACAGGGGGGCGCGGGATACGAGCAGTACTTC.

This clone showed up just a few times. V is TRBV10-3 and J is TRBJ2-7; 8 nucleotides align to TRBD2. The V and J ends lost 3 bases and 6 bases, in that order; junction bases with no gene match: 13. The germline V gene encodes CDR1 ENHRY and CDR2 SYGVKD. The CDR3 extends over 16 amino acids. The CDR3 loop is CAISDGSGSYRVEQYF. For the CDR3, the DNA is TGTGCCATCAGTGATGGGAGCGGGAGCTACAGGGTCGAGCAGTACTTC.

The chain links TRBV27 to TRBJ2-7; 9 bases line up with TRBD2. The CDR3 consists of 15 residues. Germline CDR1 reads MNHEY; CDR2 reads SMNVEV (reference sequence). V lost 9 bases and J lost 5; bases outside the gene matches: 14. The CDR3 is CASQVTAGGVNEQYF. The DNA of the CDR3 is TGTGCCAGTCAAGTTACGGCGGGAGGGGTGAACGAGCAGTACTTC.

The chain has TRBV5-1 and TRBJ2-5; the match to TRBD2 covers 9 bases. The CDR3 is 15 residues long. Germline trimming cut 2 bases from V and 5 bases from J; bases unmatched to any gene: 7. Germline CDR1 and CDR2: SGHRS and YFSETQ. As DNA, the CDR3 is TGCGCCAGCAGCTTAAGGGGACTAGCAGGGGAGACCCAGTACTTC. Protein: CASSLRGLAGETQYF.

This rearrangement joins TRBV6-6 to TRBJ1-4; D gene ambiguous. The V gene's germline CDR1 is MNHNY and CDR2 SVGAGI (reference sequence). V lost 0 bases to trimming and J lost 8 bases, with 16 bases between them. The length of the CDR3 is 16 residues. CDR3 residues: CASSYSTGRRGEKLFF. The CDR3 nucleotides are TGTGCCAGCAGTTACTCGACCGGGAGGAGAGGCGAAAAACTGTTTTTT.

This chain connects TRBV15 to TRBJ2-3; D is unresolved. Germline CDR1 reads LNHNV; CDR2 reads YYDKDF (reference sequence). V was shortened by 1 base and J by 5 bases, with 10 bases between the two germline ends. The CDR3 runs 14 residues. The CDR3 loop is CATSRASPQDTQYF. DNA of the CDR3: TGTGCCACCAGCAGAGCTAGTCCCCAAGATACGCAGTATTTT.

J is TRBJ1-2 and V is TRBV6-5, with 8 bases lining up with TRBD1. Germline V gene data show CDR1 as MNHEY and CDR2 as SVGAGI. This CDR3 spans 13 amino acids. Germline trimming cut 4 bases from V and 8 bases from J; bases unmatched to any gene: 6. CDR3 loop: CASSLDRARGYTF. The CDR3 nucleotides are TGTGCCAGCAGTTTGGACAGGGCTAGGGGCTACACCTTC.

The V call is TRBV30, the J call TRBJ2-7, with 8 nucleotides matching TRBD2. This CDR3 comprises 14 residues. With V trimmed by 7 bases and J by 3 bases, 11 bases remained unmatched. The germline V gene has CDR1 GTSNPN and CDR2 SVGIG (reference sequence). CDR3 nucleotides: TGTGCCTCCCGGGGCGGGACTAGTGTCTACGAGCAGTACTTC. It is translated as CASRGGTSVYEQYF.

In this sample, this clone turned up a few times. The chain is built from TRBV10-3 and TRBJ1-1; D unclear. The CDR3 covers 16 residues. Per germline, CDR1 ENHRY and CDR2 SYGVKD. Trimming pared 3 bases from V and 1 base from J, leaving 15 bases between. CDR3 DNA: TGTGCCATCAGTGAATCCGGGAATCGCGCGAACACTGAAGCTTTCTTT. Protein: CAISESGNRANTEAFF.

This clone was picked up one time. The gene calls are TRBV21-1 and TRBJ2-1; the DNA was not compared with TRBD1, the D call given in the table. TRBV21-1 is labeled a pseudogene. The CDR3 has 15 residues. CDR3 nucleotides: TGTGCCAGCAGCTCCCGGGACAGGGAAAACAATGAGCAGTTCTTC. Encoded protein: CASSSRDRENNEQFF.

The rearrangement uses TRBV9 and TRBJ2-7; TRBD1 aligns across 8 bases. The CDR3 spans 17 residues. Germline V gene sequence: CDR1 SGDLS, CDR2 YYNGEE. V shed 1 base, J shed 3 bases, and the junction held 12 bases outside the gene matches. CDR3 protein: CASSVFFIGDRIYEQYF. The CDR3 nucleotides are TGTGCCAGCAGCGTATTTTTCATCGGGGACAGGATCTACGAGCAGTACTTC.

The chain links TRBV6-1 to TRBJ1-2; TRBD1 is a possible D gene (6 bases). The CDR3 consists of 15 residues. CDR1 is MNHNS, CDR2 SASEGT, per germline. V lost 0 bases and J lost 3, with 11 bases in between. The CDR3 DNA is TGTGCCAGCAGTGAAGCTCAGGGGCGCTACTATGGCTACACCTTC. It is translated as CASSEAQGRYYGYTF.

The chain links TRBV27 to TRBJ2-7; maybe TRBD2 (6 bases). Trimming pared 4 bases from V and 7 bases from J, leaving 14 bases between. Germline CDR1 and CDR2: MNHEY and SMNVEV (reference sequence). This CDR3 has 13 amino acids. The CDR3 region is CASSSPGLQEQYF. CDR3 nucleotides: TGTGCCAGCAGTTCGCCGGGACTCCAGGAGCAGTACTTC.

The CDR3 is CASSQAAGLLGYTF. Here the CDR3 DNA reads TGTGCCAGTAGTCAAGCCGCGGGTCTTCTTGGCTACACCTTC. The chain couples TRBV19 to TRBJ1-2, with no clear D. The CDR3 totals 14 residues. V dropped 5 bases and J dropped 7 bases, with 17 bases sitting between them. Germline V gives CDR1 LNHDA, CDR2 SQIVND (reference sequence).

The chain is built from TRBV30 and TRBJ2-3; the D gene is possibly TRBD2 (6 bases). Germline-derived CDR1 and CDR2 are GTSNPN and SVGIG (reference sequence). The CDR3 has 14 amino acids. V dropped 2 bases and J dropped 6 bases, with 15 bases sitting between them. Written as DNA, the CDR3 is TGTGCCTGGAGTTTCGGCAGGGAGGTGGATACGCAGTATTTT. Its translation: CAWSFGREVDTQYF. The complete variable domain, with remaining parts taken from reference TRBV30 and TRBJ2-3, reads SQTIHQWPATLVQPVGSPLSLECTVEGTSNPNLYWYRQAAGRGLQLLFYSVGIGQISSEVPQNLSASRPQDRQFILSSKKLLLSDSGFYLCAWSFGREVDTQYFGPGTRLTVL.

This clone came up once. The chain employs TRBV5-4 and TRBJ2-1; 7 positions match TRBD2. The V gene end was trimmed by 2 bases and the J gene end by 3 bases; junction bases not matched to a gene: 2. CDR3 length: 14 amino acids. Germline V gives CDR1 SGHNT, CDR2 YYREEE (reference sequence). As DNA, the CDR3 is TGTGCCAGCAGCTTACGCGGGGGCTACAATGAGCAGTTCTTC. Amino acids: CASSLRGGYNEQFF. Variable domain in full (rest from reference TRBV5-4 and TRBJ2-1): ETGVTQSPTHLIKTRGQQVTLRCSSQSGHNTVSWYQQALGQGPQFIFQYYREEENGRGNFPPRFSGLQFPNYSSELNVNALELDDSALYLCASSLRGGYNEQFFGPGTRLTVL.

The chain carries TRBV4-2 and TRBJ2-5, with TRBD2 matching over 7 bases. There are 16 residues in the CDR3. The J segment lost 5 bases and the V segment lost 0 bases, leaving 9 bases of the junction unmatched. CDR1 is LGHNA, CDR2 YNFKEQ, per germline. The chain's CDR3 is CASSQDLGEGRETQYF. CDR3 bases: TGTGCCAGCAGCCAAGATCTCGGGGAGGGTCGGGAGACCCAGTACTTC.